The source of this T cell receptor (beta chain) is a study of blood T cell repertoires in COVID-19. Study summary: In each case, the material was cDNA or gDNA derived from T cells, B-cell-depleted T cells, or PBMCs.

In the original analysis: Researchers report that nucleated cell counts were estimated from reference gene primer amplification. Using immunoSEQ multiplex PCR, the repertoire was profiled, and TCRdb retains in-frame clones only, with some absent. V and J calls and clone size are those listed in that table; D and trimming were worked out from the DNA. Among around 110,000 clones listed, roughly 75% were seen once. Unmatched junction bases numbered 3, after V lost 5 bases and J lost 9 bases. Germline CDR1 LGHDT, CDR2 YNNKEL (reference sequence). CDR3 length: 14 amino acids. The sequence derives from a man aged 55 to 69 with active or convalescent COVID-19. This chain joins TRBV3-1 (or the pseudogene TRBV3-2) and TRBJ1-6; 11 positions match TRBD1. Source material: peripheral blood. The CDR3 region is CASSSDRGLSPLHF. In DNA form, the CDR3 reads TGTGCCAGCAGCTCGGACAGGGGGCTTTCACCCCTCCACTTT.